The 22 T cell receptor beta chains given below trace back to one sample, sequenced in a study of shared clonotypes between healthy human individuals. Using immunoSEQ multiplex PCR, the repertoire was profiled, and TCRdb retains in-frame clones only, with some absent. The data show approximately 1.1 million clones, with around 78% seen just once and under 0.65% held by the top ten. The sample taken for sequencing was memory CD4+ T cells from PBMCs. Described subset: CD45RA-negative fraction. Every receptor here comes from a man aged 18-30 years in good health. Some clones in this sample may be carry-over from other donors' samples.

V and J are TRBV5-1 and TRBJ2-7; tentatively, D is TRBD1 (5 bases). Germline lookup yields CDR1 SGHRS and CDR2 YFSETQ. This CDR3 has 14 residues. The ends were cut back, 4 bases at V and 1 base at J, with 12 bases in the middle. Here the CDR3 reads CASSPWGISYEQYF. CDR3 DNA: TGCGCCAGCAGCCCATGGGGCATTTCCTACGAGCAGTACTTC.

This sequence joins TRBV28 and TRBJ2-1; maybe TRBD1 (5 bases). This CDR3 contains 13 residues. CDR1 and CDR2 from the germline V gene are MDHEN and SYDVKM. V gave up 11 bases and J gave up 8 bases, with 19 bases separating them. Written as DNA, the CDR3 is TGTGCCCTTAACCCTACAGGAAAGGATGAGCAGTTCTTC. Protein product: CALNPTGKDEQFF.

The chain employs TRBV11-2 and TRBJ1-2; 12 bases fit TRBD1. CDR1 and CDR2 from the germline V gene are SGHAT and FQNNGV. The junction had 11 bases not matched to a gene; V was cut back by 1 base and J by 8 bases. The CDR3 totals 17 residues. The CDR3 loop reads CASSLASPGTGGRGYTF. CDR3 sequence (DNA): TGTGCCAGCAGCTTAGCTAGTCCCGGGACAGGGGGCAGGGGCTACACCTTC.

The J gene is TRBJ1-2, the V gene TRBV28; D perhaps matches TRBD1 (5 bases). This CDR3 region has 13 residues. Trimming cost V 8 bases and J 6 bases, with 16 bases left between them. Germline V gene data show CDR1 as MDHEN and CDR2 as SYDVKM. Here the CDR3 DNA reads TGTGCCAGCTCAGGGCTGTTGGGGGATGGCTACACCTTC. Protein sequence: CASSGLLGDGYTF.

In the case of this clone: A read error may account for a junction end that differs from germline. The V gene is TRBV28, the J gene TRBJ2-2; TRBD2 aligns across 7 bases. Germline V gives CDR1 MDHEN, CDR2 SYDVKM. The CDR3 loop spans 18 amino acids. CDR3 nucleotides: TGTGCCAGCAGTACTTATTGGGGGGGACGGACGAAAACCGGGGAGCTGTTTTTT. It specifies CASSTYWGGRTKTGELFF.

This chain uses TRBV6-1 with TRBJ1-6, with D unclear. There are 16 residues in the CDR3. Germline V CDR1 and CDR2: MNHNS, SASEGT. The V and J ends lost 0 bases and 4 bases respectively, with 10 bases between them. CDR3 nucleotides: TGTGCCAGCAGTGAAGCGTCCCAAACTTATAATTCACCCCTCCACTTT. The encoded protein is CASSEASQTYNSPLHF.

The J gene is TRBJ2-3, the V gene TRBV11-2; D is ambiguous. Looked up from germline, CDR1 is SGHAT and CDR2 is FQNNGV. The V gene lost 5 bases and the J gene lost 6 bases, with 6 bases spanning the gap. The CDR3 is made up of 11 amino acids. CDR3 in amino acids: CASSVLDTQYF. CDR3 bases: TGTGCCAGCAGCGTGCTTGATACGCAGTATTTT.

The V call is TRBV5-5, the J call TRBJ2-7; 11 bases are shared with TRBD2. Germline trimming cut 2 bases from V and 1 base from J; bases unmatched to any gene: 5. Germline lookup yields CDR1 SGHKS and CDR2 YYEKEE (reference sequence). The CDR3 covers 16 residues. The CDR3 sequence: CASSLLAGASSYEQYF. The CDR3 bases are TGTGCCAGCAGCTTACTAGCGGGAGCGAGTTCCTACGAGCAGTACTTC.

The chain has TRBV28 and TRBJ1-5; the D gene is possibly TRBD1 (6 bases). V dropped 3 bases and J dropped 9 bases, with 24 bases sitting between them. Germline V lookup: CDR1 MDHEN, CDR2 SYDVKM. The CDR3 loop spans 17 amino acids. The DNA of the CDR3 is TGTGCCAGCAGTTTGCCTCTAGCGGACAGCCTCGGGAGGCCCCAGCATTTT. It yields the protein CASSLPLADSLGRPQHF.

The gene calls are TRBV28 and TRBJ1-5; 7 bases map to TRBD1. The CDR3 is made up of 19 amino acids. With V trimmed by 8 bases and J by 0 bases, 19 bases remained unmatched. Germline CDR1 is MDHEN and CDR2 is SYDVKM. The chain's CDR3 is CASENIPGQNPSSNQPQHF. CDR3 DNA: TGTGCCAGCGAAAACATCCCGGGACAGAATCCCTCTAGCAATCAGCCCCAGCATTTT.

The chain is built from TRBV19 and TRBJ2-7; 8 bases align to TRBD1. This CDR3 comprises 14 residues. Germline CDR1 is LNHDA and CDR2 is SQIVND (reference sequence). V shed 6 bases, J shed 3 bases, and the junction held 7 bases outside the gene matches. The CDR3 sequence: CASSRAQGVYEQYF. The CDR3 coding sequence is TGTGCCAGTAGCCGGGCACAGGGGGTCTACGAGCAGTACTTC.

The V and J genes are TRBV9 and TRBJ2-5; 11 positions agree with TRBD2. V gave up 0 bases and J gave up 1 base; unmatched junction bases: 17. From germline, CDR1 is SGDLS and CDR2 YYNGEE. The CDR3 covers 21 residues. The CDR3 DNA reads as TGTGCCAGCAGCGTAGTGCAGGGGCTAGCGGGAGGCTTAAACTTCCAAGAGACCCAGTACTTC. This encodes CASSVVQGLAGGLNFQETQYF.

This chain joins TRBV28 and TRBJ2-5; tentative D call: TRBD1 (6 bases). The length of the CDR3 is 14 residues. V lost 5 bases to trimming and J lost 7 bases, with 17 bases between them. In germline, CDR1 is MDHEN, CDR2 SYDVKM. The CDR3 loop reads CASSQGHVGRTQYF. The CDR3 DNA sequence: TGTGCCAGCAGTCAGGGACACGTCGGACGGACCCAGTACTTC.

The chain combines TRBV28 with TRBJ2-1; possible D gene TRBD1, 5 bases. Trimming took off 4 bases at V and 0 bases at J, with 13 bases between the two ends. The CDR3 runs to 16 residues. Germline values: CDR1 MDHEN, CDR2 SYDVKM. This CDR3 reads CASSSLTASSYNEQFF. Here the CDR3 DNA reads TGTGCCAGCAGTTCATTGACAGCCAGCTCCTACAATGAGCAGTTCTTC.

The J gene is TRBJ2-7, the V gene TRBV6-1, with D maybe TRBD2 (6 bases). The CDR3 sequence is 15 residues long. Germline loops: CDR1 MNHNS, CDR2 SASEGT. With 7 bases removed from V and 0 bases from J, the gap between germline ends came to 16 bases. Here the CDR3 reads CASILSGSSSYEQYF. Written as DNA, the CDR3 is TGTGCCAGCATTTTAAGCGGGTCGAGCTCCTACGAGCAGTACTTC.

The chain employs TRBV6-5 and TRBJ2-7; 8 nucleotides line up with TRBD1. This CDR3 has 15 residues. Germline assignment: CDR1 MNHEY and CDR2 SVGAGI. V lost 7 bases to trimming and J lost 3 bases; unmatched junction nucleotides: 11. CDR3 DNA: TGTGCCAGCAAGAATAGACAGGGGTGGGGCTACGAGCAGTACTTC. This gives the protein CASKNRQGWGYEQYF.

This chain uses TRBV12-2 with TRBJ2-7. TRBV12-2 is shown as a pseudogene. This CDR3 spans 16 amino acids. The DNA for the CDR3 is TGTGCAAGTCGCTCCCCGTGGATAGGGATCTCCTACGAGCAGTACTTC. It is translated as CASRSPWIGISYEQYF.

Worth noting for this clone: This CDR3 is also generated by other DNA sequences in the sample. The chain recombines TRBV9 with TRBJ1-1; 7 bases are a match to TRBD1. CDR3 length: 14 amino acids. Trimming took 1 base from V and 2 from J; bases not matched to a gene: 2. Germline values: CDR1 SGDLS, CDR2 YYNGEE. DNA for the CDR3: TGTGCCAGCAGCGTACAGGGGGGAAACACTGAAGCTTTCTTT. Its translation is CASSVQGGNTEAFF.

The V gene is TRBV6-5, the J gene TRBJ2-3; D call uncertain. V was shortened by 6 bases and J by 3 bases, with 16 bases between the two germline ends. The CDR3 length is 15 residues. Germline CDR1 is MNHEY and CDR2 is SVGAGI. The chain's CDR3 is CASSPRTVGTDTQYF. The CDR3 DNA sequence: TGTGCCAGCAGCCCCCGGACCGTGGGGACAGATACGCAGTATTTT.

The CDR3 DNA is TGTGCCAGCAGCCGCCGGGACACTGAAGCTTTCTTT. Amino acids: CASSRRDTEAFF. The V call is TRBV7-9, the J call TRBJ1-1; D remains ambiguous. The CDR3 extends over 12 amino acids. V dropped 5 bases and J dropped 3 bases, with 7 bases sitting between them. Germline V gene sequence: CDR1 SEHNR, CDR2 FQNEAQ (reference sequence).

The V and J genes are TRBV5-1 and TRBJ2-6, with D perhaps TRBD2 (5 bases). The CDR3 is 14 residues long. Germline CDR1 SGHRS, CDR2 YFSETQ. V lost 3 bases and J 4 bases, leaving 8 bases between the germline ends. In DNA, the CDR3 is TGCGCCAGCAGCTCGGGAACCGGGGCCAACGTCCTGACTTTC. It is translated as CASSSGTGANVLTF.

The chain has TRBV6-1 and TRBJ1-1; the match to TRBD1 covers 7 bases. Germline lookup yields CDR1 MNHNS and CDR2 SASEGT. V lost 5 bases and J lost 1; bases outside the gene matches: 4. The CDR3 has 14 amino acids. The CDR3 DNA is TGTGCCAGCAGTATGACAGGGAGGAACACTGAAGCTTTCTTT. Encoded protein: CASSMTGRNTEAFF.